This T cell receptor beta chain was recovered during a study of blood T cell repertoires in COVID-19. About the study: Samples taken during acute and convalescent COVID-19 were collected in the United States, Italy and Spain. The cDNA or gDNA used as material had been derived from T cells, B-cell-depleted T cells, or PBMCs.

Germline V gene lookup returns CDR1 LNHDA and CDR2 SQIVND (reference sequence). The CDR3 runs to 17 residues. V dropped 5 bases and J dropped 0 bases, with 17 bases sitting between them. A Seattle source enrolled patients during active infection and followed them longitudinally. In the study's own analysis: By means of reference gene primer amplification, nucleated cell counts were estimated. The data were produced by immunoSEQ multiplex PCR, yet TCRdb's version contains in-frame clones alone and is incomplete. D and trimming were read from the DNA, whereas the V and J calls and clone size are those reported in that table. The sample yields about 360,000 clones, about 88% seen once.

V usage is TRBV19 and J usage is TRBJ2-1, with D possibly matching TRBD2 (6 bases). Sequencing was performed on peripheral blood. The source is a woman aged 55 to 70 with COVID-19, enrolled during active disease. The CDR3 DNA reads TGTGCCAGTAGTCTAAGGAGGCGGGACCGCTCCTACAATGAGCAGTTCTTC. This encodes CASSLRRRDRSYNEQFF.